This T cell receptor (beta chain) comes out of a study of blood T cells in healthy people across ages. A few counts support this clonotype. The antigen remains unidentified. The CDR3 runs to 10 residues. Per the germline V gene, CDR1 is MNHEY and CDR2 is SVGEGT. Then a second PCR, running about 6 to 11 cycles, was carried out with a sample-barcoded 5' primer and a J-beta primer mix. TCRdb itself ran the 5' RACE reads through MiXCR, one entry per CDR3 protein. The sample has roughly 730,000 distinct CDR3 sequences, more than 50% seen once. Study-level findings and limits: Using unsorted PBMCs precluded a conclusive naive versus antigen-experienced comparison.

The clonotype was recovered from a man between 40 and 49 years old in good health. The sequencing input was blood. The chain has TRBV6-2 or TRBV6-3 and TRBJ2-5; D remains unclear. Judging by the DNA end, TRBJ2-7 fits better; the J call may be wrong. This chain's CDR3 is CASRISEQYF. Here the CDR3 DNA reads TGTGCTTCCCGGATAAGCGAGCAGTACTTC.